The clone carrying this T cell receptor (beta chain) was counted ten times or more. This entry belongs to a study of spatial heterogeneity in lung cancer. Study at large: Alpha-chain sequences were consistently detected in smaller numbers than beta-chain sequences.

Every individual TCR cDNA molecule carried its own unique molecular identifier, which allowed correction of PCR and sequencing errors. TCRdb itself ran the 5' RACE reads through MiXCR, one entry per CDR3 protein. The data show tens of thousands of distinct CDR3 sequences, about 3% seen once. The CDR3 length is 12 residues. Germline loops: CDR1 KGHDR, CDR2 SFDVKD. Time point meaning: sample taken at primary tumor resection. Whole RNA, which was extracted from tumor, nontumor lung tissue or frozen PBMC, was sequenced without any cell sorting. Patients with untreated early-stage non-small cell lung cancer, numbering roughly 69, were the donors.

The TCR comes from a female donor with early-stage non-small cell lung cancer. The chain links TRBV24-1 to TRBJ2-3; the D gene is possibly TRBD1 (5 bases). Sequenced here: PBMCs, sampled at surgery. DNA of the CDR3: TGTGCAACGATGGGCCCGGACATCCGGCAGTATTTT. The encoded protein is CATMGPDIRQYF.